Each of the 20 T cell receptor beta chains below was sequenced from the same sample in a study of regulatory T cells in long-lasting Graves disease. Relying on iRepertoire HTBI primers and Arm-PCR of CDR3 regions, the team built TCR beta libraries. MiXCR was run by TCRdb on the multiplex PCR reads, yielding one entry per CDR3 protein. The profile shows about 620,000 distinct CDR3 sequences, about 16% of them singletons. Regarding time point: newly diagnosed GD, antithyroid drugs for less than 3 months. Generation of the TCR library employed RNA extracted from PBMCs. This sample was shared with a second study, whose subject was T cells in Graves' hyperthyroidism and ophthalmopathy.

The specimen comprised peripheral blood mononuclear cells (PBMCs), sampled at new diagnosis, from a patient treated with antithyroid drugs. Source of these receptors: a woman in her twenties or thirties with Graves disease.

At least ten counts were recorded for this clonotype. The rearrangement links TRBV6-1 to TRBJ1-2; D perhaps matches TRBD1 (5 bases). The length of the CDR3 is 14 residues. Deletions cut 6 bases from V and 1 base from J, with 12 bases between. Germline CDR1 reads MNHNS; CDR2 reads SASEGT. For the CDR3, the DNA is TGTGCCAGCAGGGGGACTGATAATAACTATGGCTACACCTTC. It codes for CASRGTDNNYGYTF.

This clonotype was detected many times. The V and J genes are TRBV19 and TRBJ1-1; a weak D match, TRBD1 (6 bases). With 3 bases removed from V and 4 bases from J, the gap between germline ends came to 9 bases. The germline V gene encodes CDR1 LNHDA and CDR2 SQIVND (reference sequence). This CDR3 has 13 residues. This CDR3 is CASSMVGGTEAFF. The CDR3 nucleotides are TGTGCCAGTAGTATGGTAGGGGGCACTGAAGCTTTCTTT.

This chain links TRBV28 with TRBJ1-4; no clear D. Germline CDR1 and CDR2: MDHEN and SYDVKM. The CDR3 covers 18 residues. V was trimmed by 3 bases and J by 0 bases, leaving 17 bases between them. CDR3: CASSLIGQETATNEKLFF. The CDR3, as DNA: TGTGCCAGCAGTTTGATTGGCCAGGAGACCGCAACTAATGAAAAACTGTTTTTT.

In this sample, this clonotype turned up many times. V and J are TRBV2 and TRBJ2-2; no firm D call. The V gene lost 6 bases and the J gene lost 5 bases, with 10 bases spanning the gap. The germline CDR1 and CDR2 sequences are SNHLY and FYNNEI. This CDR3 is built from 13 residues. CDR3 protein: CASSYYSTGELFF. The CDR3 nucleotides are TGTGCCAGCAGCTACTATTCTACCGGGGAGCTGTTTTTT.

This clonotype turned up a few times. This chain connects TRBV30 to TRBJ2-7; maybe TRBD2 (6 bases). Germline V gives CDR1 GTSNPN, CDR2 SVGIG (reference sequence). Between the trimmed V and J ends, which lost 5 bases and 2 bases, there was a span of 22 bases. The CDR3 totals 16 residues. In nucleotides, the CDR3 is TGTGCCTGGGGGCCATTGGGGGGAATTGAAGCCTACGAGCAGTACTTC. This encodes CAWGPLGGIEAYEQYF.

This clonotype was found many times. The chain combines TRBV20-1 with TRBJ2-1, with a possible D match to TRBD2 (6 bases). Germline V lookup: CDR1 DFQATT, CDR2 SNEGSKA (reference sequence). The CDR3 has 13 residues. Trimming removed 5 bases at V and 7 bases at J, with 15 bases between. This chain's CDR3 is CSAEAPGLNEQFF. The CDR3 DNA follows: TGCAGTGCTGAAGCCCCGGGACTTAATGAGCAGTTCTTC.

This clonotype occurred a few times. The chain is built from TRBV19 and TRBJ1-2; 8 bases are shared with TRBD1. Trimming took 5 bases from V and 9 from J; bases not matched to a gene: 5. The CDR3 contains 12 residues. The germline V gene has CDR1 LNHDA and CDR2 SQIVND (reference sequence). The CDR3 region has the DNA TGTGCCAGTAGTCCCCGACAGGGGAGCTACACCTTC. This gives the protein CASSPRQGSYTF.

This clonotype has just a few counts. The rearrangement joins TRBV10-3 to TRBJ2-2; 10 bases fit TRBD2. The trim removed 6 bases at V and 5 bases at J, leaving 15 bases unmatched. Germline V gives CDR1 ENHRY, CDR2 SYGVKD. This CDR3 spans 18 amino acids. CDR3: CAISARASGSSRTGELFF. The CDR3 nucleotides are TGTGCCATCAGCGCCCGGGCTAGCGGGAGTAGTCGGACCGGGGAGCTGTTTTTT.

A note on this clonotype: The junction departs from the called germline gene at one end, perhaps through a read error. The chain joins TRBV7-9 to TRBJ2-5; no definite D call. From germline, CDR1 is SEHNR and CDR2 FQNEAQ (reference sequence). The CDR3 runs 15 residues. CDR3 region: CASSSWTSYQDTQYF. The CDR3 region has the DNA TGTGCCAGCAGCTCGTGGACCTCGTACCAAGACACCCAGTACTTC.

Note on this clonotype: A read error is possible here, since a much larger clone lies one base away. The chain couples TRBV27 to TRBJ2-3, with 7 bases fitting TRBD1. The germline gives CDR1 MNHEY, CDR2 SMNVEV (reference sequence). This CDR3 has 14 amino acids. The CDR3 loop reads CVSSPLLGQDTQYF. The DNA of the CDR3 is TGTGTCAGCAGTCCTCTCTTGGGACAGGATACGCAGTATTTT.

This clonotype has at least ten counts. The chain has TRBV2 and TRBJ1-5; perhaps TRBD1 as D (5 bases). Germline V CDR1 and CDR2: SNHLY, FYNNEI. The CDR3 runs 13 residues. V was trimmed by 6 bases and J by 4 bases, leaving 10 bases between them. The CDR3, as DNA: TGTGCCAGCAGAGGACGACAGAATCAGCCCCAGCATTTT. Its translation is CASRGRQNQPQHF.

The rearrangement uses TRBV27 and TRBJ2-1; 9 bases line up with TRBD2. Germline values: CDR1 MNHEY, CDR2 SMNVEV (reference sequence). Germline trimming cut 6 bases from V and 3 bases from J; bases unmatched to any gene: 3. The CDR3 totals 14 residues. The CDR3 region is CASSPSGNYNEQFF. Here the CDR3 DNA reads TGTGCCAGCAGCCCTAGCGGGAACTACAATGAGCAGTTCTTC.

This clonotype appeared many times. This chain links TRBV9 with TRBJ1-1; D call uncertain. In germline, CDR1 is SGDLS, CDR2 YYNGEE. V was cut by 0 bases and J by 5 bases, with 8 bases left in between. The CDR3 covers 13 residues. CDR3 protein: CASSVGYATEAFF. Here the CDR3 DNA reads TGTGCCAGCAGCGTAGGATATGCGACTGAAGCTTTCTTT.

This clonotype was observed many times. The chain's CDR3 is CASSWFGLAKNIQYF. CDR3 nucleotides: TGTGCCAGCAGTTGGTTTGGCCTAGCCAAAAACATTCAGTACTTC. The rearrangement joins TRBV28 to TRBJ2-4; no firm D call. Deletions cut 4 bases from V and 0 bases from J, with 10 bases between. Germline-derived CDR1 and CDR2 are MDHEN and SYDVKM. This CDR3 has 15 amino acids.

A few counts support this clonotype. The chain is built from TRBV29-1 and TRBJ1-1; TRBD1 might be the D (5 bases). CDR1 is SQVTM, CDR2 ANQGSEA, per germline. The CDR3 is 12 amino acids. V was trimmed by 1 base and J by 4 bases, leaving 7 bases between them. The CDR3 loop reads CSVEVGATEAFF. In nucleotides, the CDR3 is TGCAGCGTTGAAGTAGGGGCCACTGAAGCTTTCTTT.

The chain uses TRBV9 and TRBJ2-7; the D is unclear. Trimming removed 3 bases at V and 6 bases at J, with 16 bases between. Germline V gene sequence: CDR1 SGDLS, CDR2 YYNGEE. This CDR3 is 14 amino acids long. This chain's CDR3 is CASSADPLPGEQYF. The DNA for the CDR3 is TGTGCCAGCAGCGCCGATCCTCTCCCCGGCGAGCAGTACTTC.

Details on this clonotype: This may come from a read error, since a much larger clone is one base off. This sequence joins TRBV6-1 and TRBJ1-2, with 9 nucleotides matching TRBD1. Germline CDR1 and CDR2: MNHNS and SASEGT. CDR3 length: 14 amino acids. The CDR3 loop is CASTLKQGAHGCTF. The CDR3 DNA sequence: TGTGCCAGCACCCTTAAACAGGGGGCCCATGGCTGCACCTTC.

This clonotype was counted at least ten times. The rearrangement uses TRBV2 and TRBJ1-5, with 9 positions matching TRBD1. CDR1 and CDR2 (germline): SNHLY, FYNNEI. V shed 7 bases, J shed 4 bases, and the junction held 8 bases outside the gene matches. This CDR3 region has 15 residues. CDR3 in amino acids: CASTDRGIGNQPQHF. Written as DNA, the CDR3 is TGTGCCAGCACCGACAGGGGGATAGGAAATCAGCCCCAGCATTTT.

The V and J genes are TRBV9 and TRBJ1-1; D gene unclear. Germline CDR1 and CDR2: SGDLS and YYNGEE. V lost 4 bases, J lost 3 bases, and 13 bases lay in between. The CDR3 contains 14 residues. CDR3 in DNA: TGTGCCAGCAGCTTTACCCCGACCGACACTGAAGCTTTCTTT. Amino acids: CASSFTPTDTEAFF.

This clonotype was seen ten or more times. V is TRBV6-2 or TRBV6-3 and J is TRBJ2-7, with D uncertain. This CDR3 contains 13 residues. From germline, CDR1 is MNHEY and CDR2 SVGEGT. The germline V and J ends were trimmed by 6 bases and 5 bases, with 14 bases remaining between them. The DNA of the CDR3 is TGTGCCAGCAGCCGGTGGGCAGGCAACGAGCAGTACTTC. Translation gives CASSRWAGNEQYF.